The 22 T cell receptor beta chains in this list originate from one sample, sequenced in a study of T-cell reconstitution after alpha-beta-depleted transplantation in children. Unique molecular identifiers were built into the TCRbeta library. MiXCR was run by TCRdb on the PCR reads, yielding one entry per CDR3 protein. Seen here are 40,000 to 55,000 distinct CDR3 sequences, approximately 6% observed once, and the top ten hold about 33%. Sequencing was performed on PBMCs, mostly from graft donor cells, taken 60 days after TCRalphabeta/CD19-depleted stem cell transplant. These TCRs come from a female patient aged 2-10 years who had a stem cell transplant for aplastic anemia, so the T cells may come from the graft donor.

The chain recombines TRBV21-1 with TRBJ2-7; TRBD2 is the table's D call and was not checked against the DNA. TRBV21-1 is deemed a pseudogene. This CDR3 is built from 20 residues. The CDR3: CASSPGRTVPGLAVSYEQYF. CDR3 nucleotides: TGTGCCAGCAGCCCGGGACGGACAGTACCGGGACTAGCGGTTTCCTACGAGCAGTACTTC.

This clonotype occurred many times. V is TRBV6-2 or TRBV6-3 and J is TRBJ1-5, with TRBD1 matching over 8 bases. In germline, CDR1 is MNHEY, CDR2 SVGEGT. CDR3 length: 14 amino acids. V lost 4 bases, J lost 11 bases, and 10 bases stayed unmatched. For the CDR3, the DNA is TGTGCCAGCAGTTCCGGGACAGGCCTCGGGACCCAGCATTTT. Amino acids: CASSSGTGLGTQHF.

This clonotype was counted ten times or more. The V and J genes are TRBV5-1 and TRBJ2-1; TRBD1 agrees at 8 bases. Unmatched junction bases numbered 6, after V lost 1 base and J lost 6 bases. The CDR3 loop spans 15 amino acids. The germline CDR1 and CDR2 sequences are SGHRS and YFSETQ. CDR3 nucleotide sequence: TGCGCCAGCAGCTTGTCAGGGGGCGGGTTCAATGAGCAGTTCTTC. Translating it yields CASSLSGGGFNEQFF.

This clonotype came up a few times. In DNA, the CDR3 is TGTGCCAGCAGCCCCCGGGACCTGGGGGCCTCACCCCTCCACTTT. This sequence encodes CASSPRDLGASPLHF. V usage is TRBV3-1 and J usage is TRBJ1-6; weak D call: TRBD1 (6 bases). The CDR3 extends over 15 amino acids. CDR1 and CDR2 (germline): LGHDT, YNNKEL (reference sequence). Between the trimmed V and J ends, which lost 4 bases and 10 bases, there was a span of 17 bases.

V gene TRBV7-2 combines with J gene TRBJ1-5; tentatively, D is TRBD1 (6 bases). Deletions cut 1 base from V and 7 bases from J, with 14 bases between. The CDR3 contains 15 residues. Germline CDR1 reads SGHTA; CDR2 reads FQGNSA. The CDR3 DNA reads TGTGCCAGCAGCTTAGTAGCAGGGGTGGGGCAGCCCCAGCATTTT. The encoded protein is CASSLVAGVGQPQHF.

The chain combines TRBV6-6 with TRBJ2-7; D may be TRBD1 or TRBD2 (6 bases each). The CDR3 length is 12 residues. Germline assignment: CDR1 MNHNY and CDR2 SVGAGI (reference sequence). V lost 7 bases and J 7 bases, leaving 14 bases between the germline ends. The CDR3 nucleotides read TGTGCCAGCAAGCCGGGGGCGGGTGAGCAGTACTTC. Translated: CASKPGAGEQYF.

This clonotype came up many times. V gene TRBV4-1 combines with J gene TRBJ2-1, with 8 bases aligning to TRBD2. V shed 0 bases and J 7 bases; nucleotides not matched to a gene: 14. The CDR3 extends over 18 amino acids. Germline-derived CDR1 and CDR2 are MGHRA and YSYEKL. This chain's CDR3 is CASSQEVGGGPHLNEQFF. CDR3 DNA: TGCGCCAGCAGCCAAGAGGTCGGCGGGGGGCCTCACCTAAATGAGCAGTTCTTC.

This clonotype was counted at least ten times. V usage is TRBV5-8 and J usage is TRBJ1-6; D unresolved. This CDR3 has 14 amino acids. The germline V gene has CDR1 SGHTS and CDR2 YDEGEE. The V end was cut by 1 base, the J end by 10 bases, with 12 bases between. The CDR3 is CASSLMRVGSPLHF. CDR3 nucleotides: TGTGCCAGCAGCTTGATGAGGGTTGGGTCACCCCTCCACTTT.

This clonotype was seen only a few times. J is TRBJ2-7 and V is TRBV7-8, with 7 bases that match TRBD1. From germline, CDR1 is SGHVS and CDR2 FQNEAQ. CDR3 length: 15 amino acids. Losses at the gene ends were 2 bases for V and 2 bases for J; bases not matched to a gene: 6. The CDR3 nucleotides read TGTGCCAGCAGCTTAAGTACAGGGGTCCCCTACGAGCAGTACTTC. Translated: CASSLSTGVPYEQYF.

This clonotype appeared many times. The rearrangement links TRBV6-5 to TRBJ2-1; a weak D match, TRBD1 (6 bases). In germline, CDR1 is MNHEY, CDR2 SVGAGI. This CDR3 contains 14 residues. Trimming stripped 7 bases from V and 2 bases from J, with 12 bases between. The CDR3 reads CASTEGGTYNEQFF. As DNA, the CDR3 is TGTGCCAGCACCGAAGGGGGAACCTACAATGAGCAGTTCTTC.

This clonotype was counted ten times or more. V usage is TRBV6-5 and J usage is TRBJ1-1; 8 bases are a match to TRBD1. CDR1 is MNHEY, CDR2 SVGAGI, per germline. V gave up 4 bases and J gave up 4 bases; unmatched junction bases: 8. This CDR3 contains 15 residues. CDR3 protein: CASSSRPTGGTEAFF. The CDR3 DNA follows: TGTGCCAGCAGTTCACGACCTACAGGGGGCACTGAAGCTTTCTTT.

In this sample, this clonotype turned up many times. The V call is TRBV11-2, the J call TRBJ2-3; a weak D match, TRBD2 (6 bases). This CDR3 spans 16 amino acids. The germline V and J ends were trimmed by 0 bases and 0 bases, with 10 bases remaining between them. From germline, CDR1 is SGHAT and CDR2 FQNNGV. For the CDR3, the DNA is TGTGCCAGCAGCTTAGATCTGGGGACTAGCACAGATACGCAGTATTTT. This translates into CASSLDLGTSTDTQYF.

V and J are TRBV30 and TRBJ2-1, with D unclear. Between the trimmed V and J ends, which lost 0 bases and 7 bases, there was a span of 4 bases. There are 11 residues in the CDR3. CDR1 GTSNPN and CDR2 SVGIG come from the germline V gene (reference sequence). The CDR3 nucleotides are TGTGCCTGGAGTGTCCTGAATGAGCAGTTCTTC. Its translation: CAWSVLNEQFF.

This clonotype was seen many times. The genes are TRBV29-1 and TRBJ2-7, with a weak D call TRBD1 (5 bases). The length of the CDR3 is 11 residues. Germline CDR1 and CDR2: SQVTM and ANQGSEA. The V gene lost 4 bases and the J gene lost 2 bases, with 6 bases spanning the gap. The CDR3 region has the DNA TGCAGCGTTGGACAGACCTACGAGCAGTACTTC. Encoded protein: CSVGQTYEQYF.

This clonotype was found many times. The chain has TRBV12-3 or TRBV12-4 and TRBJ2-1, with 15 bases identical to TRBD2. The CDR3 has 16 amino acids. J lost 8 bases, V lost 3 bases, and 5 bases had no gene match. The CDR3 region is CASSFVGTSGRYEQFF. In DNA, the CDR3 is TGTGCCAGCAGTTTTGTGGGGACTAGCGGGAGGTATGAGCAGTTCTTC.

At least ten counts were recorded for this clonotype. The chain recombines TRBV12-3 or TRBV12-4 with TRBJ2-1; D possibly corresponds to TRBD1 (7 bases). The CDR3 covers 13 residues. V lost 5 bases and J 9 bases, leaving 14 bases between the germline ends. The CDR3 is CASSARQGGEQFF. CDR3 nucleotides: TGTGCCAGCAGTGCTCGACAGGGAGGTGAGCAGTTCTTC.

This clonotype was seen at least ten times. This chain links TRBV5-1 with TRBJ2-1; 9 nucleotides line up with TRBD1. Germline V gene sequence: CDR1 SGHRS, CDR2 YFSETQ. CDR3 size: 15 residues. After removal of 2 bases from V and 6 bases from J, the junction contained 6 bases not matched to a gene. The CDR3 DNA sequence: TGCGCCAGCAGCTTACGACAGGGGGTGGGCAATGAGCAGTTCTTC. Translating it yields CASSLRQGVGNEQFF.

This clonotype has at least ten counts. The J gene is TRBJ2-5, the V gene TRBV5-1; D might be TRBD2 (5 bases). The V gene's germline CDR1 is SGHRS and CDR2 YFSETQ. The germline V and J ends were trimmed by 9 bases and 2 bases, with 23 bases remaining between them. CDR3 length equals 16 residues. As DNA, the CDR3 is TGCGCCACCTCTCCGTCGGCAAAGGGAGCACAAGAGACCCAGTACTTC. Its protein product is CATSPSAKGAQETQYF.

This clonotype was observed at least ten times. The rearrangement uses TRBV9 and TRBJ2-5, with D possibly TRBD2 on 6 matching bases. CDR1 and CDR2 from the germline V gene are SGDLS and YYNGEE. The length of the CDR3 is 16 residues. V lost 2 bases, J lost 1 base, and 15 bases lay in between. The CDR3: CASSVQAGYPQETQYF. The CDR3, as DNA: TGTGCCAGCAGCGTCCAGGCGGGGTACCCCCAAGAGACCCAGTACTTC.

This clonotype came up many times. The V gene is TRBV29-1, the J gene TRBJ2-3; TRBD1 might be the D (6 bases). V was pared by 8 bases and J by 1 base, with 16 bases between. This CDR3 comprises 14 residues. Germline CDR1 reads SQVTM; CDR2 reads ANQGSEA. CDR3 region: CSSGGEGGTDTQYF. The CDR3 DNA reads as TGCAGCTCTGGGGGAGAGGGGGGCACAGATACGCAGTATTTT.

This clonotype was counted at least ten times. CDR3 sequence (DNA): TGTGCCAGCTCACCACCGCCAGGGGCTTGGGTTACGCAGTATTTT. It translates to CASSPPPGAWVTQYF. The J gene is TRBJ2-3, the V gene TRBV18; D is possibly TRBD1 (6 bases). There are 15 residues in the CDR3. The germline CDR1 and CDR2 sequences are KGHSH and LQKENI. With 0 bases removed from V and 8 bases from J, the gap between germline ends came to 15 bases.

This clonotype was detected ten times or more. The chain uses TRBV2 and TRBJ1-2; D may be TRBD1 (6 bases). CDR1 and CDR2 (germline): SNHLY, FYNNEI. V lost 6 bases, J lost 4 bases, and 15 bases lay in between. This CDR3 is built from 14 residues. CDR3 nucleotides: TGTGCCAGCAGCGCTGTGGACAGTCTCTATGGCTACACCTTC. Amino acid sequence: CASSAVDSLYGYTF.